A single sample gave rise to the 20 T cell receptor beta chains below, sequenced in a study of blood T cell repertoires in COVID-19 (dated by TCRdb to 2019 to 2021). Library creation used the immunoSEQ multiplex PCR assay. The source is immuneACCESS, and TCRdb retained only in-frame sequences with V and J called. Part of the clones is not carried over; for the studies checked, unresolved V genes explain less than half of this, and the remainder is unexplained. This sample is represented by about 120,000 clones; around 86% of them were singletons. Jointly, the top ten make up less than 8.5% of the sample. Sequenced: peripheral blood. Receptor source: a man of 80 years or more with active or convalescent COVID-19.

The chain employs TRBV6-5 and TRBJ2-1; 8 positions agree with TRBD1. The CDR3 consists of 15 residues. V lost 7 bases, J lost 6 bases, and 11 bases stayed unmatched. Germline loops: CDR1 MNHEY, CDR2 SVGAGI. CDR3 protein: CASTSPQGAVNEQFF. The DNA for the CDR3 is TGTGCCAGCACCTCACCCCAGGGGGCGGTCAATGAGCAGTTCTTC.

The chain carries TRBV3-1 (or the pseudogene TRBV3-2) and TRBJ1-2, with no clear D. CDR1 and CDR2 from the germline V gene are LGHDT and YNNKEL (reference sequence). CDR3 length: 12 amino acids. The germline V and J ends were trimmed by 2 bases and 4 bases, with 5 bases remaining between them. CDR3 nucleotides: TGTGCCAGCAGCCAATTCCTCTATGGCTACACCTTC. Translated, it gives CASSQFLYGYTF.

For the CDR3, the DNA is TGCGCCAGCAGCCCCACGGGGGCTAGCGGCAACACAGATACGCAGTATTTT. Encoded protein: CASSPTGASGNTDTQYF. This chain connects TRBV4-3 to TRBJ2-3; maybe TRBD2 (7 bases). V was shortened by 4 bases and J by 2 bases, with 19 bases between the two germline ends. Per the germline V gene, CDR1 is LGHNA and CDR2 is YSLEER. The CDR3 sequence is 17 residues long.

V gene TRBV20-1 combines with J gene TRBJ2-2, with 9 bases aligning to TRBD2. V trimming: 3 bases; J trimming: 2 bases; junction bases outside the gene matches: 10. CDR1 and CDR2 (germline): DFQATT, SNEGSKA (reference sequence). This CDR3 is 17 amino acids long. The CDR3 is CSASSLAGTFNTGELFF. DNA for the CDR3: TGCAGTGCTAGTTCGCTAGCGGGGACTTTCAACACCGGGGAGCTGTTTTTT.

The rearrangement links TRBV6-5 to TRBJ1-1; weak D call: TRBD1 (6 bases). This CDR3 spans 14 amino acids. V lost 10 bases and J 4 bases, leaving 19 bases between the germline ends. CDR1 MNHEY and CDR2 SVGAGI come from the germline V gene. CDR3 loop: CATWRGLGGTEAFF. The CDR3 nucleotides are TGTGCCACCTGGAGAGGTCTAGGGGGCACTGAAGCTTTCTTT.

The chain employs TRBV18 and TRBJ2-7; 13 bases are shared with TRBD2. The CDR3 is 18 amino acids. J gave up 0 bases and V 2 bases, and 7 bases lay outside the gene matches. The V gene's germline CDR1 is KGHSH and CDR2 LQKENI. CDR3 DNA: TGTGCCAGCTCACCAGGGAGACTAGCGGGGGGAAGCTCCTACGAGCAGTACTTC. Protein sequence: CASSPGRLAGGSSYEQYF.

This clone was recorded once. The chain has TRBV3-1 (or the pseudogene TRBV3-2) and TRBJ1-2; 7 positions agree with TRBD1. Germline trimming cut 3 bases from V and 3 bases from J; bases unmatched to any gene: 4. In germline, CDR1 is LGHDT, CDR2 YNNKEL (reference sequence). The CDR3 has 14 amino acids. The DNA of the CDR3 is TGTGCCAGCAGCCAGGGGACAGTGGACTATGGCTACACCTTC. Translated, it gives CASSQGTVDYGYTF.

This chain joins TRBV10-3 and TRBJ2-3, with 8 bases fitting TRBD2. The CDR3 contains 18 residues. Germline V gene lookup returns CDR1 ENHRY and CDR2 SYGVKD. With V trimmed by 0 bases and J by 0 bases, 8 bases remained unmatched. Here the CDR3 reads CAISESATSGPSTDTQYF. The CDR3 nucleotides read TGTGCCATCAGTGAGTCTGCCACTAGCGGCCCTAGCACAGATACGCAGTATTTT.

The chain has TRBV4-1 and TRBJ2-7, with 7 nucleotides matching TRBD2. Germline CDR1 reads MGHRA; CDR2 reads YSYEKL. The J segment lost 0 bases and the V segment lost 0 bases, leaving 2 bases of the junction unmatched. The CDR3 length is 15 residues. CDR3 nucleotides: TGCGCCAGCAGCCAAGAAGGCGGGGGCTCCTACGAGCAGTACTTC. This translates into CASSQEGGGSYEQYF.

In DNA, the CDR3 is TGTGCCAGCAGTGAGTCCAGGAAAGAGACCCAGTACTTC. This translates into CASSESRKETQYF. V usage is TRBV25-1 and J usage is TRBJ2-5; no reliable D call. This CDR3 is built from 13 residues. CDR1 and CDR2 (germline): MGHDK, SYGVNS. With 3 bases removed from V and 3 bases from J, the gap between germline ends came to 8 bases.

The gene calls are TRBV10-2 and TRBJ2-7; 8 bases match TRBD2. The CDR3 spans 16 residues. V dropped 3 bases and J dropped 5; count of bases not matched to a gene: 12. Per germline, CDR1 WSHSY and CDR2 SAAADI. For the CDR3, the DNA is TGCGCCAGCAGTGACCGCGGGAGGCTTACTAGGAACGAGCAGTACTTC. Translated: CASSDRGRLTRNEQYF.

The chain is built from TRBV5-1 and TRBJ2-7, with D possibly matching TRBD2 (6 bases). Germline V CDR1 and CDR2: SGHRS, YFSETQ. The CDR3 loop spans 16 amino acids. Trimming stripped 4 bases from V and 5 bases from J, with 22 bases between. The CDR3 bases are TGCGCCAGCAGCGGACACAGTAAAGGAGGGGTAAACGAGCAGTACTTC. Amino acids: CASSGHSKGGVNEQYF.

The chain has TRBV19 and TRBJ1-2; 10 positions agree with TRBD1. The trim removed 6 bases at V and 3 bases at J, leaving 7 bases unmatched. This CDR3 comprises 15 residues. From germline, CDR1 is LNHDA and CDR2 SQIVND (reference sequence). CDR3 in DNA: TGTGCCAGTAGGGGACAGGGGCCCGAGGACTATGGCTACACCTTC. Protein product: CASRGQGPEDYGYTF. Variable domain in full (rest from reference TRBV19 and TRBJ1-2): DGGITQSPKYLFRKEGQNVTLSCEQNLNHDAMYWYRQDPGQGLRLIYYSQIVNDFQKGDIAEGYSVSREKKESFPLTVTSAQKNPTAFYLCASRGQGPEDYGYTFGSGTRLTVV.

The rearrangement uses TRBV15 and TRBJ1-2, with D unclear. The CDR3 has 14 residues. V lost 0 bases and J lost 7, with 12 bases in between. Looked up from germline, CDR1 is LNHNV and CDR2 is YYDKDF (reference sequence). CDR3 sequence: CATSRDLVIGGYTF. In nucleotides, the CDR3 is TGTGCCACCAGCAGAGATCTTGTCATCGGTGGCTACACCTTC. Full variable domain (outside the CDR3, taken from reference TRBV15 and TRBJ1-2): DAMVIQNPRYQVTQFGKPVTLSCSQTLNHNVMYWYQQKSSQAPKLLFHYYDKDFNNEADTPDNFQSRRPNTSFCFLDIRSPGLGDTAMYLCATSRDLVIGGYTFGSGTRLTVV.

The genes are TRBV4-1 and TRBJ1-1; 7 positions agree with TRBD1. V shed 4 bases and J 1 base; nucleotides not matched to a gene: 9. The germline CDR1 and CDR2 sequences are MGHRA and YSYEKL. This CDR3 spans 16 amino acids. This CDR3 reads CASSLQGVTRNTEAFF. CDR3 DNA sequence: TGCGCCAGCAGCCTCCAGGGGGTTACCAGGAACACTGAAGCTTTCTTT.

The chain has TRBV10-3 and TRBJ1-2, with unresolved D. This CDR3 contains 12 residues. The V gene lost 11 bases and the J gene lost 4 bases, with 14 bases spanning the gap. CDR1 is ENHRY and CDR2 is SYGVKD in the germline V gene. The CDR3, as DNA: TGTGCCGTACTGAGGGAGTCCTATGGCTACACCTTC. As protein: CAVLRESYGYTF.

V usage is TRBV10-3 and J usage is TRBJ1-5; 8 positions agree with TRBD1. The CDR3 is made up of 14 amino acids. From germline, CDR1 is ENHRY and CDR2 SYGVKD. V shed 3 bases and J 2 bases; nucleotides not matched to a gene: 0. The CDR3 spells CAISEQGGNQPQHF. CDR3 nucleotides: TGTGCCATCAGTGAACAGGGGGGCAATCAGCCCCAGCATTTT.

The table lists this clone with a few counts. This chain links TRBV27 with TRBJ1-2; D ambiguous. V lost 8 bases to trimming and J lost 2 bases, with 15 bases between them. CDR1 is MNHEY, CDR2 SMNVEV, per germline (reference sequence). The CDR3 is 14 amino acids. Here the CDR3 DNA reads TGTGCCAGCCAAAAACTAGACACGAACTATGGCTACACCTTC. Its protein product is CASQKLDTNYGYTF.

V gene TRBV6-5 combines with J gene TRBJ2-5; D unclear. Trimming left V 0 bases short and J 3 bases short, with 5 bases between. Germline loops: CDR1 MNHEY, CDR2 SVGAGI. The CDR3 loop spans 13 amino acids. Here the CDR3 reads CASSYSLKETQYF. The CDR3 DNA reads TGTGCCAGCAGTTACTCCCTAAAAGAGACCCAGTACTTC.

The V call is TRBV7-9, the J call TRBJ2-7, with 11 bases lining up with TRBD1. V shed 0 bases and J 6 bases; nucleotides not matched to a gene: 7. Per the germline V gene, CDR1 is SEHNR and CDR2 is FQNEAQ (reference sequence). CDR3 length: 16 amino acids. CDR3 loop: CASSLASGTGGSEQYF. DNA of the CDR3: TGTGCCAGCAGCTTAGCGTCCGGGACAGGGGGTTCCGAGCAGTACTTC.